This TCR beta chain emerged from a study of blood T cell repertoires in COVID-19. About the study: There were acute and convalescent COVID-19 samples, and they came from the United States, Italy and Spain. Sources were T cells, B-cell-depleted T cells, or PBMCs; the material itself was cDNA or gDNA.

The CDR3 has 11 residues. The V end lost 2 bases, the J end lost 7 bases, and 7 bases lay between the germline ends. Germline loops: CDR1 DFQATT, CDR2 SNEGSKA (reference sequence). Original processing notes: Researchers report that nucleated cell counts were estimated from reference gene primer amplification. Using immunoSEQ multiplex PCR, the repertoire was profiled, and TCRdb retains in-frame clones only, with some absent. That table gives V, J and clone size, and the DNA gave D and trimming. Here the sample spans roughly 180,000 clones, 70% to 90% being singletons. This receptor was taken from an elderly man with COVID-19, enrolled during active disease. The sequenced material came from peripheral blood. The rearrangement joins TRBV20-1 to TRBJ2-3; tentative D call: TRBD2 (5 bases). The CDR3 coding sequence is TGCAGTGCTAGATCCGGGAATACGCAGTATTTT. It translates to CSARSGNTQYF.